This entry features one TCR beta chain sequence. This clone was counted a few times. The antigen it recognizes is unknown. One junction end does not reproduce the germline sequence, and a read error may be involved. The data were taken from a study of OX40 agonist ivuxolimab in advanced cancers. For the wider study: Ivuxolimab was a fully human IgG2 agonistic monoclonal antibody targeting the costimulatory receptor OX40 (CD134). Intravenous ivuxolimab was administered to patients every 2 weeks at six dose levels: 0.01, 0.1, 0.3, 1.5, 3 and 10 mg/kg. Of the approximately 54 dose-escalation patients, hepatocellular carcinoma was present in approximately 20, melanoma in approximately 15, renal cell carcinoma in 9 and head and neck cancer in 9. In the dose-escalation cohort, 82.7% of patients were male, and the mean age was about 55 years, with a range of roughly 20 to 80. Prior anti-PD-1, anti-PD-L1 or anti-CTLA-4 therapy was permitted, and 40% to 50% of dose-escalation patients had received checkpoint inhibitors. Partial responses occurred in three dose-escalation patients, of whom one had hepatocellular carcinoma and two had cutaneous melanoma. The point of sequencing TCRbeta in the periphery was to test whether ivuxolimab changed TCR sequence diversity and drove clonal T-cell expansion. The paper reports the monotherapy dose-escalation portion (N of about 47 patients) of the phase I ivuxolimab trial.

The trial excluded patients who had a history of autoimmune disease or were on systemic immunosuppression. In every dose cohort, peripheral blood was drawn for TCR sequencing at baseline, cycle 4 day 1, and cycle 7 day 1. Samples were obtained from an open-label, multicenter, first-in-human phase I dose-escalation trial of ivuxolimab. Adults with locally advanced or metastatic melanoma, renal cell carcinoma, hepatocellular carcinoma or head and neck squamous cell carcinoma were enrolled in the trial. Before TCR sequencing, CD4+ T cells and CD8+ T cells from peripheral blood were sorted into separate populations. Genomic DNA was isolated from the sorted cells so that the TCRbeta CDR3 region could be sequenced. The immunoSEQ Assay was used for sequencing of TCRbeta CDR3 regions. What TCRdb holds here is the immuneACCESS table cut down to in-frame rearrangements. Part of the clones is not present; checked against another copy, under half of the missing clones reflect an unresolved V gene, and the others are unexplained. The table for this sample lists tens of thousands of clones; 65% to 85% of them were counted only once. 3.5% to 6% of the sample is taken by the ten largest.

As encoded in the germline V gene (reference sequence), CDR1 is SGHKS while CDR2 is YYEKEE. The CDR3 measures 14 amino acids from cysteine to phenylalanine. This entry keeps only the CDR3 DNA: 42 bases, framed from base 1. Study-wide conclusions, independent of this receptor: Low levels of normalized T-cell clonal expansion were also seen in some nonresponding patients. In the 0.1-3.0 mg/kg groups, partial responders had among the lowest normalized peripheral clonal expansion, particularly in CD8+ T cells. Antigen specificity was not determined for the clonally expanded peripheral T cells. After ivuxolimab, more expanded clones were found on average in CD8+ T cells than in CD4+ T cells. At doses of 0.1 to 3.0 mg/kg, clonal expansion of both CD4+ and CD8+ blood T cells was observed from baseline to week 6.

The rearrangement combines TRBV5-5 with TRBJ1-3, with an unclear D gene assignment. Sequences were derived from CD4+ or CD8+ T cells sorted from blood, sampled in a trial of the OX40 agonist ivuxolimab. This TCR was recovered from an adult with an advanced solid tumor such as melanoma, head and neck, liver or kidney cancer. DNA sequence: TGCGCCAGCAGCCAAGATGGAACTGGAAACACCATATATTTT. This gives the protein CASSQDGTGNTIYF.